This is a list of T cell receptor beta chains from one sample in a study of blood T cell repertoires in COVID-19. Profiled with immunoSEQ multiplex PCR; TCRdb holds only in-frame clones, not every one. The sample consists of 150,000 to 200,000 clones, roughly 82% of them appearing once. The sample comprised PBMCs or T cells enriched from blood (not recorded which). The receptors stem from a middle-aged man who had recovered from COVID-19. Both conserved end residues are part of each CDR3. Each record gives: D gene, clone size, CDR3 length, V gene, J gene, CDR3 DNA, CDR3 protein. D genes are given only for firm matches. Expanded clones get a size class; other rows say once, few or many, or leave the size out.

d_call: TRBD2
clone_size: NA
cdr3_length: 17
v_call: TRBV9
j_call: TRBJ2-1
cdr3_nt: TGTGCCAGCAGCGTAGTGCTAGCGGGGGGGACATACAATGAGCAGTTCTTC
cdr3_aa: CASSVVLAGGTYNEQFF

d_call: TRBD1
clone_size: NA
cdr3_length: 14
v_call: TRBV2
j_call: TRBJ2-4
cdr3_nt: TGTGCCAGCAGGCAGGGGGCTACCAAAAACATTCAGTACTTC
cdr3_aa: CASRQGATKNIQYF

d_call: NA
clone_size: NA
cdr3_length: 16
v_call: TRBV11-1
j_call: TRBJ1-1
cdr3_nt: TGTGCCAGCAGCTTAGCGGAGTACAGGGCGAACGCTGAAGCTTTCTTT
cdr3_aa: CASSLAEYRANAEAFF

d_call: NA
clone_size: NA
cdr3_length: 14
v_call: TRBV5-1
j_call: TRBJ2-7
cdr3_nt: TGCGCCAGCAGCACCCAGGGAACGGTCTACGAGCAGTACTTC
cdr3_aa: CASSTQGTVYEQYF

d_call: TRBD1
clone_size: few
cdr3_length: 14
v_call: TRBV7-3
j_call: TRBJ1-1
cdr3_nt: TGTGCCAGCAGCTTAGGACAGGGGAAGGCTGAAGCTTTCTTT
cdr3_aa: CASSLGQGKAEAFF

d_call: NA
clone_size: NA
cdr3_length: 16
v_call: TRBV7-9
j_call: TRBJ1-2
cdr3_nt: TGTGCCAGCAGCTTAGACGTTATGGGGGCTGTGGGTGGCTACACCTTC
cdr3_aa: CASSLDVMGAVGGYTF

d_call: TRBD1
clone_size: NA
cdr3_length: 14
v_call: TRBV19
j_call: TRBJ2-7
cdr3_nt: TGTGCCAGTAGTAACCGGGACAGAACCTACGAGCAGTACTTC
cdr3_aa: CASSNRDRTYEQYF

d_call: TRBD2
clone_size: NA
cdr3_length: 16
v_call: TRBV4-2
j_call: TRBJ2-1
cdr3_nt: TGTGCCAGCAGCCAAGCTCGGAGCGGGGGGGGCAATGAGCAGTTCTTC
cdr3_aa: CASSQARSGGGNEQFF

d_call: NA
clone_size: once
cdr3_length: 15
v_call: TRBV5-1
j_call: TRBJ2-7
cdr3_nt: TGCGCCAGCAGCTTATATCAAGCAGGTTCTGGCGAGCAGTACTTC
cdr3_aa: CASSLYQAGSGEQYF

d_call: TRBD2
clone_size: NA
cdr3_length: 13
v_call: TRBV19
j_call: TRBJ2-1
cdr3_nt: TGTGCCAGTAGTAAGCGGGGAAACAATGAGCAGTTCTTC
cdr3_aa: CASSKRGNNEQFF

d_call: NA
clone_size: NA
cdr3_length: 14
v_call: TRBV5-5
j_call: TRBJ1-2
cdr3_nt: TGTGCCAGCAGCTTGGCCGGGACAAACTATGGCTACACCTTC
cdr3_aa: CASSLAGTNYGYTF

d_call: NA
clone_size: NA
cdr3_length: 17
v_call: TRBV5-6
j_call: TRBJ2-7
cdr3_nt: TGTGCCAGCAGCTTGGCCAAGGTGTCAGGGTTGAGGTACGAGCAGTACTTC
cdr3_aa: CASSLAKVSGLRYEQYF

d_call: NA
clone_size: NA
cdr3_length: 12
v_call: TRBV15
j_call: TRBJ2-7
cdr3_nt: TGTGCCACCAGCAGAGATTCTCTCGAGCAGTACTTC
cdr3_aa: CATSRDSLEQYF

d_call: TRBD1
clone_size: NA
cdr3_length: 14
v_call: TRBV5-1
j_call: TRBJ2-1
cdr3_nt: TGCGCCAGCAGCCAAGGGGGCGGATCAAATGAGCAGTTCTTC
cdr3_aa: CASSQGGGSNEQFF

d_call: NA
clone_size: NA
cdr3_length: 12
v_call: TRBV15
j_call: TRBJ1-1
cdr3_nt: TGTGCCACCAGCAGAGAGAACGGTGAAGCTTTCTTT
cdr3_aa: CATSRENGEAFF

d_call: NA
clone_size: NA
cdr3_length: 13
v_call: TRBV3-1/TRBV3-2
j_call: TRBJ2-3
cdr3_nt: TGTGCCAGCAGTCGCTCAGGGACAGATACGCAGTATTTT
cdr3_aa: CASSRSGTDTQYF

d_call: TRBD1
clone_size: NA
cdr3_length: 14
v_call: TRBV2
j_call: TRBJ1-5
cdr3_nt: TGTGCCAGCAGCATACAGACAGGGGGAGAGCCCCAGCATTTT
cdr3_aa: CASSIQTGGEPQHF

d_call: TRBD1
clone_size: NA
cdr3_length: 15
v_call: TRBV7-2
j_call: TRBJ2-7
cdr3_nt: TGTGCCAGCAGCTTTGGACAGGGGGGACGCTACGAGCAGTACTTC
cdr3_aa: CASSFGQGGRYEQYF

d_call: NA
clone_size: NA
cdr3_length: 14
v_call: TRBV2
j_call: TRBJ1-5
cdr3_nt: TGTGCCAGCAGTGCTGACAGTTCGCATCAGCCCCAGCATTTT
cdr3_aa: CASSADSSHQPQHF

d_call: TRBD1
clone_size: NA
cdr3_length: 15
v_call: TRBV5-8
j_call: TRBJ1-5
cdr3_nt: TGTGCCAGCAGCTTGGGGACAGGGAGGTTTCAGCCCCAGCATTTT
cdr3_aa: CASSLGTGRFQPQHF

d_call: TRBD2
clone_size: NA
cdr3_length: 14
v_call: TRBV14
j_call: TRBJ2-1
cdr3_nt: TGTGCCAGCGGCGTGGGGGGGATATACAATGAGCAGTTCTTC
cdr3_aa: CASGVGGIYNEQFF

d_call: TRBD1
clone_size: once
cdr3_length: 13
v_call: TRBV11-2
j_call: TRBJ1-5
cdr3_nt: TGTGCCAGCAGCATAGGGGGCAGTCAGCCCCAGCATTTT
cdr3_aa: CASSIGGSQPQHF

d_call: TRBD1
clone_size: NA
cdr3_length: 15
v_call: TRBV5-1
j_call: TRBJ2-2
cdr3_nt: TGCGCCAGCAGGCCCGGGACAGGGGTGACCGGGGAGCTGTTTTTT
cdr3_aa: CASRPGTGVTGELFF

d_call: NA
clone_size: NA
cdr3_length: 17
v_call: TRBV9
j_call: TRBJ1-4
cdr3_nt: TGTGCCAGCAGCCCCCGCGACGGGAGAGCAACTAATGAAAAACTGTTTTTT
cdr3_aa: CASSPRDGRATNEKLFF

d_call: TRBD1
clone_size: NA
cdr3_length: 14
v_call: TRBV3-1/TRBV3-2
j_call: TRBJ1-1
cdr3_nt: TGTGCCAGCAGCCAAGATCGCGGGACAGCTGAAGCTTTCTTT
cdr3_aa: CASSQDRGTAEAFF

d_call: NA
clone_size: NA
cdr3_length: 17
v_call: TRBV3-1/TRBV3-2
j_call: TRBJ2-1
cdr3_nt: TGTGCCAGCAGCCCCAAACATACGGGGGGCCCATACAATGAGCAGTTCTTC
cdr3_aa: CASSPKHTGGPYNEQFF

d_call: TRBD1
clone_size: NA
cdr3_length: 18
v_call: TRBV19
j_call: TRBJ2-4
cdr3_nt: TGTGCCAGTAGTATGATCGCGGGACAGGACTTAGCCAAAAACATTCAGTACTTC
cdr3_aa: CASSMIAGQDLAKNIQYF

d_call: NA
clone_size: NA
cdr3_length: 17
v_call: TRBV6-6
j_call: TRBJ1-2
cdr3_nt: TGTGCCAGCAGTCCTACTGGGGTTTCAGGACACTACTATGGCTACACCTTC
cdr3_aa: CASSPTGVSGHYYGYTF

d_call: TRBD1
clone_size: NA
cdr3_length: 15
v_call: TRBV5-1
j_call: TRBJ2-1
cdr3_nt: TGCGCCAGCAGCTTATCCGGGACAGGTGACTATGAGCAGTTCTTC
cdr3_aa: CASSLSGTGDYEQFF

d_call: TRBD2
clone_size: NA
cdr3_length: 16
v_call: TRBV6-6
j_call: TRBJ2-3
cdr3_nt: TGTGCCAGCAGTTACTTTCTAGCGGGGGTCACAGATACGCAGTATTTT
cdr3_aa: CASSYFLAGVTDTQYF

d_call: NA
clone_size: NA
cdr3_length: 14
v_call: TRBV7-3
j_call: TRBJ1-2
cdr3_nt: TGTGCCAGCAGCTTAGACAGCACCTTGAGGGGCTACACCTTC
cdr3_aa: CASSLDSTLRGYTF

d_call: NA
clone_size: NA
cdr3_length: 14
v_call: TRBV7-6
j_call: TRBJ2-6
cdr3_nt: TGTGCCAGCAGCCCCCGTTCTGGGGCCAACGTCCTGACTTTC
cdr3_aa: CASSPRSGANVLTF

d_call: TRBD1
clone_size: NA
cdr3_length: 15
v_call: TRBV2
j_call: TRBJ1-6
cdr3_nt: TGTGCCAGCAGTGCATGGACAGGAGATAATTCACCCCTCCACTTT
cdr3_aa: CASSAWTGDNSPLHF

d_call: NA
clone_size: NA
cdr3_length: 15
v_call: TRBV2
j_call: TRBJ1-5
cdr3_nt: TGTGCCAGCAGTGAATCCGGGTTCGGCAATCAGCCCCAGCATTTT
cdr3_aa: CASSESGFGNQPQHF

d_call: TRBD2
clone_size: NA
cdr3_length: 18
v_call: TRBV7-8
j_call: TRBJ2-1
cdr3_nt: TGTGCCAGCAGCTTAGCGGGGACTAGCGGGGGGATCTACAATGAGCAGTTCTTC
cdr3_aa: CASSLAGTSGGIYNEQFF

d_call: NA
clone_size: NA
cdr3_length: 15
v_call: TRBV5-5
j_call: TRBJ2-5
cdr3_nt: TGTGCCAGCAGCCGACAGGCCAGCCTCCAAGAGACCCAGTACTTC
cdr3_aa: CASSRQASLQETQYF

d_call: NA
clone_size: NA
cdr3_length: 16
v_call: TRBV15
j_call: TRBJ1-1
cdr3_nt: TGTGCCACCAGCAGAGGAGCGTTGATCCGGAACACTGAAGCTTTCTTT
cdr3_aa: CATSRGALIRNTEAFF

d_call: NA
clone_size: NA
cdr3_length: 14
v_call: TRBV9
j_call: TRBJ2-1
cdr3_nt: TGTGCCAGCAGTGCCACAGCGAGGGACAATGAGCAGTTCTTC
cdr3_aa: CASSATARDNEQFF

d_call: NA
clone_size: NA
cdr3_length: 13
v_call: TRBV3-1/TRBV3-2
j_call: TRBJ1-3
cdr3_nt: TGTGCCAGCAGCCCCGGGTTCGGAAACACCATATATTTT
cdr3_aa: CASSPGFGNTIYF

d_call: TRBD2
clone_size: NA
cdr3_length: 14
v_call: TRBV6-1
j_call: TRBJ2-3
cdr3_nt: TGTGCCAGTCGGGGGGAGTTTAGCACAGATACGCAGTATTTT
cdr3_aa: CASRGEFSTDTQYF

d_call: NA
clone_size: NA
cdr3_length: 17
v_call: TRBV5-4
j_call: TRBJ1-6
cdr3_nt: TGTGCCAGCAGAGACACAGGCCCCGGCTCCTATAATTCACCCCTCCACTTT
cdr3_aa: CASRDTGPGSYNSPLHF

d_call: TRBD1
clone_size: few
cdr3_length: 15
v_call: TRBV7-2
j_call: TRBJ1-5
cdr3_nt: TGTGCCAGCAGCTTAGGGACAGGAGGCAATCAGCCCCAGCATTTT
cdr3_aa: CASSLGTGGNQPQHF

d_call: NA
clone_size: once
cdr3_length: 13
v_call: TRBV7-9
j_call: TRBJ1-6
cdr3_nt: TGTGCCAGCAGCGGGCAGGGTAATTCACCCCTCCACTTT
cdr3_aa: CASSGQGNSPLHF

d_call: NA
clone_size: NA
cdr3_length: 14
v_call: TRBV19
j_call: TRBJ1-5
cdr3_nt: TGTGCCAGTAGTACCACAGGGAGGGGACAGCCCCAGCATTTT
cdr3_aa: CASSTTGRGQPQHF

d_call: TRBD1
clone_size: NA
cdr3_length: 12
v_call: TRBV27
j_call: TRBJ1-6
cdr3_nt: TGTGCCAGCAGTGGACAGGGTGGACCCCTCCACTTT
cdr3_aa: CASSGQGGPLHF

d_call: TRBD1
clone_size: few
cdr3_length: 14
v_call: TRBV5-1
j_call: TRBJ1-1
cdr3_nt: TGCGCCAGCAGCTGGAATGACAGGGGCACTGAAGCTTTCTTT
cdr3_aa: CASSWNDRGTEAFF

d_call: TRBD1
clone_size: once
cdr3_length: 15
v_call: TRBV19
j_call: TRBJ1-5
cdr3_nt: TGTGCCAGTAGTATAGTGGGACAGGGGGGGCAGCCCCAGCATTTT
cdr3_aa: CASSIVGQGGQPQHF

d_call: TRBD1
clone_size: NA
cdr3_length: 16
v_call: TRBV5-1
j_call: TRBJ1-1
cdr3_nt: TGCGCCAGCAGTCCACAGGGGGCGAGAATCGGCACTGAAGCTTTCTTT
cdr3_aa: CASSPQGARIGTEAFF